The rows below give T cell receptor beta chains drawn from one sample of a study of blood T cell repertoires in COVID-19. Clones were read by immunoSEQ multiplex PCR, and TCRdb kept only the in-frame ones, dropping some. The repertoire has some 150,000 clones, around 80% of them found once; the top ten carry more than 3.5%. Sequencing was carried out using peripheral blood. All receptors come from a woman of 80 years or more with active or convalescent COVID-19. Both conserved end residues are part of each CDR3. The D gene is left open where the match is weak. Only some rows state a clone size, as once, few, many or a class for expanded clones.

D gene: -
J gene: TRBJ2-7
V gene: TRBV6-2/TRBV6-3
clone size: -
CDR3 DNA: TGTGCCAGCAGTTACGGGGGCCTTTACGAGCAGTACTTC
CDR3 protein: CASSYGGLYEQYF

D gene: -
J gene: TRBJ1-3
V gene: TRBV5-6
clone size: -
CDR3 DNA: TGTGCCAGCACCCCTGAGAGGGGGGGCGGTTTT
CDR3 protein: CASTPERGGGF

D gene: -
J gene: TRBJ2-7
V gene: TRBV3-1/TRBV3-2
clone size: -
CDR3 DNA: TGTGCCAGCAGCCTACTGACAGCCACCTACGAGCAGTACTTC
CDR3 protein: CASSLLTATYEQYF

D gene: TRBD1
J gene: TRBJ1-5
V gene: TRBV30
clone size: once
CDR3 DNA: TGTGCCTGGGACAGGGGGTACAGCAATCAGCCCCAGCATTTT
CDR3 protein: CAWDRGYSNQPQHF

D gene: -
J gene: TRBJ2-2
V gene: TRBV14
clone size: -
CDR3 DNA: TGTGCCAGCAGCCGAGCGACTTACACAGGGGAGCGGGTCCTGTTTTTT
CDR3 protein: CASSRATYTGERVLFF

D gene: TRBD1
J gene: TRBJ1-2
V gene: TRBV5-1
clone size: -
CDR3 DNA: TGCGCCAGCGCGGCAGGACAGGGGATCTATGGCTACACCTTC
CDR3 protein: CASAAGQGIYGYTF

D gene: -
J gene: TRBJ1-2
V gene: TRBV19
clone size: few
CDR3 DNA: TGTGCCAGTAGAGTATCGGAATTTGTGAGGGTTGGAGCTAACTATGGCTACACCTTC
CDR3 protein: CASRVSEFVRVGANYGYTF

D gene: TRBD2
J gene: TRBJ2-1
V gene: TRBV11-3
clone size: few
CDR3 DNA: TGTGCCAGCAGCTTAGTTTCTAGCGGGGGGACAAACAATGAGCAGTTCTTC
CDR3 protein: CASSLVSSGGTNNEQFF

D gene: -
J gene: TRBJ2-5
V gene: TRBV9
clone size: few
CDR3 DNA: TGTGCCAGCAGCGGGGGAGGAGTACAAGAGACCCAGTACTTC
CDR3 protein: CASSGGGVQETQYF

D gene: -
J gene: TRBJ1-5
V gene: TRBV19
clone size: once
CDR3 DNA: TGTGCCAGTAGCGACAGGACCCTCCTCAATCAGCCCCAGCATTTT
CDR3 protein: CASSDRTLLNQPQHF

D gene: -
J gene: TRBJ1-6
V gene: TRBV3-1/TRBV3-2
clone size: few
CDR3 DNA: TGTGCCAGCAGCCGAGGAGATTCACCCCTCCACTTT
CDR3 protein: CASSRGDSPLHF

D gene: -
J gene: TRBJ1-6
V gene: TRBV28
clone size: -
CDR3 DNA: TGTGCCAGCAGTAAGTCAGGGAGGGGCAATTCACCCCTCCACTTT
CDR3 protein: CASSKSGRGNSPLHF

D gene: TRBD1
J gene: TRBJ1-1
V gene: TRBV18
clone size: -
CDR3 DNA: TGTGCCAGCTCACCAATACCGGGACAGGGTGTCGCTGAAGCTTTCTTT
CDR3 protein: CASSPIPGQGVAEAFF

D gene: TRBD2
J gene: TRBJ2-2
V gene: TRBV5-1
clone size: once
CDR3 DNA: TGCGCCAGCAGACTAGCGGGGGGGCGGGAGCTGTTTTTT
CDR3 protein: CASRLAGGRELFF

D gene: TRBD1
J gene: TRBJ1-1
V gene: TRBV27
clone size: -
CDR3 DNA: TGTGCCAGCAGTCCAAGGACAGGGATGAAGAACACTGAAGCTTTCTTT
CDR3 protein: CASSPRTGMKNTEAFF

D gene: TRBD1
J gene: TRBJ2-2
V gene: TRBV5-1
clone size: once
CDR3 DNA: TGCGCCAGCAGCTTGTCTTTCGGGACAGGGTACACCGGGGAGCTGTTTTTT
CDR3 protein: CASSLSFGTGYTGELFF

D gene: TRBD1
J gene: TRBJ1-4
V gene: TRBV2
clone size: -
CDR3 DNA: TGTGCCAGCATGCGGACAGGGGTTGAAAAACTGTTTTTT
CDR3 protein: CASMRTGVEKLFF

D gene: TRBD1
J gene: TRBJ1-1
V gene: TRBV19
clone size: -
CDR3 DNA: TGTGCCAGTAGTAGTACAGGGGCCACTGAAGCTTTCTTT
CDR3 protein: CASSSTGATEAFF

D gene: -
J gene: TRBJ1-2
V gene: TRBV6-5
clone size: -
CDR3 DNA: TGTGCCAGCAAGGAAGGCAGGGGCTATGGCTACACCTTC
CDR3 protein: CASKEGRGYGYTF

D gene: TRBD1
J gene: TRBJ2-5
V gene: TRBV3-1/TRBV3-2
clone size: -
CDR3 DNA: TGTGCCAGCAGCCAGAAACTGACAGGGGAAGAGACCCAGTACTTC
CDR3 protein: CASSQKLTGEETQYF

D gene: TRBD2
J gene: TRBJ2-7
V gene: TRBV13
clone size: few
CDR3 DNA: TGTGCCAGCAGCCAAATGGGGGTCGTATTTAGCGGGGCAGGTTCCTACGAGCAGTACTTC
CDR3 protein: CASSQMGVVFSGAGSYEQYF

D gene: TRBD1
J gene: TRBJ1-2
V gene: TRBV28
clone size: few
CDR3 DNA: TGTGCCAGTAGACAGGGGGATGGCTACACCTTC
CDR3 protein: CASRQGDGYTF

D gene: TRBD1
J gene: TRBJ1-4
V gene: TRBV28
clone size: -
CDR3 DNA: TGTGCCAGCAGTTTAGGGGTTTCCAGGGGGCGAGAAAAACTGTTTTTT
CDR3 protein: CASSLGVSRGREKLFF

D gene: TRBD1
J gene: TRBJ1-2
V gene: TRBV5-8
clone size: -
CDR3 DNA: TGTGCCAGCAGCCGGACCGGGACAGGGGCTACTAACTATGGCTACACCTTC
CDR3 protein: CASSRTGTGATNYGYTF

D gene: -
J gene: TRBJ1-2
V gene: TRBV4-3
clone size: -
CDR3 DNA: TGCGCCAGCAGCCACAGGTCCTCGGGGGGCTACACCTTC
CDR3 protein: CASSHRSSGGYTF

D gene: -
J gene: TRBJ1-1
V gene: TRBV28
clone size: -
CDR3 DNA: TGTGCCAGCAAGCAGGGTTACGGCACTGAAGCTTTCTTT
CDR3 protein: CASKQGYGTEAFF

D gene: -
J gene: TRBJ2-7
V gene: TRBV5-6
clone size: -
CDR3 DNA: TGTGCCAGCAGCTTGGCCCGGGACTTCTACGAGCAGTACTTC
CDR3 protein: CASSLARDFYEQYF

D gene: -
J gene: TRBJ1-5
V gene: TRBV15
clone size: -
CDR3 DNA: TGTGCCACCAGCAGAGGGGGGGGTCGGCAGCCCCAGCATTTT
CDR3 protein: CATSRGGGRQPQHF

D gene: -
J gene: TRBJ1-1
V gene: TRBV25-1
clone size: -
CDR3 DNA: TGTGCCACCACGGAGGGTCCAGCTGCCATATCTGAAGCTTTCTTT
CDR3 protein: CATTEGPAAISEAFF

D gene: TRBD1
J gene: TRBJ2-1
V gene: TRBV19
clone size: -
CDR3 DNA: TGTGCCAGCAGAGGGACAGAATACAATGAGCAGTTCTTC
CDR3 protein: CASRGTEYNEQFF

D gene: -
J gene: TRBJ2-1
V gene: TRBV19
clone size: -
CDR3 DNA: TGTGCCAGTAGTATAGCGGGGGTCTGGTCCTACAATGAGCAGTTCTTC
CDR3 protein: CASSIAGVWSYNEQFF

D gene: -
J gene: TRBJ2-1
V gene: TRBV12-5
clone size: -
CDR3 DNA: TGTGCTAGTGGTTGGGACTGGGGGAATGAGCAGTTCTTC
CDR3 protein: CASGWDWGNEQFF

D gene: -
J gene: TRBJ2-7
V gene: TRBV13
clone size: -
CDR3 DNA: TGTGCCAGCAGCTTAAGAGGGCAAGGTTACGAGCAGTACTTC
CDR3 protein: CASSLRGQGYEQYF

D gene: -
J gene: TRBJ1-4
V gene: TRBV28
clone size: -
CDR3 DNA: TGTGCCAGCACTGGGGGGTCCTACGAAAAACTGTTTTTT
CDR3 protein: CASTGGSYEKLFF

D gene: TRBD2
J gene: TRBJ2-1
V gene: TRBV11-2
clone size: -
CDR3 DNA: TGTGCCAGCAGCTCCCGGGGACTAGCGGGGGAGCAGTTCTTC
CDR3 protein: CASSSRGLAGEQFF

D gene: -
J gene: TRBJ1-2
V gene: TRBV27
clone size: -
CDR3 DNA: TGTGCCAGCAGTTTATATCCAGGGCGGCCCGGCGCTGGCTACACCTTC
CDR3 protein: CASSLYPGRPGAGYTF

D gene: -
J gene: TRBJ2-1
V gene: TRBV6-1
clone size: -
CDR3 DNA: TGTGCCAGCAGTGAGGTACAGGGACCCGGTTTGCAGTTCTTC
CDR3 protein: CASSEVQGPGLQFF

D gene: -
J gene: TRBJ2-7
V gene: TRBV7-9
clone size: -
CDR3 DNA: TGTGCCAGCAGCTTAGCGGTGGCCTCCTACGAGCAGTACTTC
CDR3 protein: CASSLAVASYEQYF

D gene: -
J gene: TRBJ2-3
V gene: TRBV6-5
clone size: -
CDR3 DNA: TGTGCCACCTCTCTGGGAGTAAGGGGGGATACGCAGTATTTT
CDR3 protein: CATSLGVRGDTQYF

D gene: TRBD1
J gene: TRBJ1-6
V gene: TRBV25-1
clone size: once
CDR3 DNA: TGTGCCAGCGAGGACAGGGGTTATTCACCCCTCCACTTT
CDR3 protein: CASEDRGYSPLHF

D gene: TRBD2
J gene: TRBJ2-5
V gene: TRBV5-4
clone size: -
CDR3 DNA: TGTGCCAGCAGCGAATCTAGCGGGGGTGGTCAAGAGACCCAGTACTTC
CDR3 protein: CASSESSGGGQETQYF

D gene: TRBD1
J gene: TRBJ2-1
V gene: TRBV4-1
clone size: -
CDR3 DNA: TGCGCCAGCAGCCATGGACAGGGTAATGAGCAGTTCTTC
CDR3 protein: CASSHGQGNEQFF

D gene: -
J gene: TRBJ1-3
V gene: TRBV10-3
clone size: -
CDR3 DNA: TGTGCCATGCGGGAAGACTCTGGAAACACCATATATTTT
CDR3 protein: CAMREDSGNTIYF

D gene: TRBD1
J gene: TRBJ1-3
V gene: TRBV4-2
clone size: -
CDR3 DNA: TGTGCCAGCAGCCAAGAAGCAGGGGGTGTCGGAAACACCATATATTTT
CDR3 protein: CASSQEAGGVGNTIYF